This section outlines one TCR beta chain sequence together with its context. Its antigen remains unidentified. The germline gives CDR1 MDHEN, CDR2 SYDVKM. This CDR3 is built from 15 residues. Trimming cost V 6 bases and J 4 bases, with 16 bases left between them. The sorted regulatory T cells were CD4+, CD25-high and CD127-low, with genomic DNA sequenced. Assay used: immunoSEQ multiplex PCR; TCRdb lists only in-frame clones, some missing. The sample lists 10,000 to 15,000 clones; roughly 94% were seen once. The data derive from a study of regulatory and conventional T cells in RAG deficiency. Study findings and constraints: In Omenn syndrome, sorted "Tregs" may be peripherally activated cells. Other subsets showed about 9-fold reductions, but Treg unique TCR beta sequences fell 80 to 100-fold in these patients.

These data were likewise used in another study, on regulatory T cells. As that report states: The primer mix had 52 TRBV and 13 TRBJ primers.

The clonotype was recovered from a human donor in good health. V is TRBV28 and J is TRBJ2-1, with a tentative D call TRBD1 (6 bases). Material: CD127- CD25+ CD4+ Tregs sorted from blood. The CDR3 here is CASSLRTVPYNEQFF. In nucleotides, the CDR3 is TGTGCCAGCAGCCTAAGGACAGTACCTTACAATGAGCAGTTCTTC.